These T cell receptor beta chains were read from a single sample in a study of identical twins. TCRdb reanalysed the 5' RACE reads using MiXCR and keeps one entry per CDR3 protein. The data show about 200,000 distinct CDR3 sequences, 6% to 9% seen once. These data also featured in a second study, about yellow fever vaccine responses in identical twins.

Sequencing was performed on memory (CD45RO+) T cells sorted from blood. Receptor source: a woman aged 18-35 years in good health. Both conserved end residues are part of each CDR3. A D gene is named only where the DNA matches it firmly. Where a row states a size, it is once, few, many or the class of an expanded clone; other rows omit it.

CDR3aa: CASSPQGGPNQPQHF
CDR3nt: TGTGCCAGCAGCCCGCAGGGTGGCCCCAATCAGCCCCAGCATTTT
j_gene: TRBJ1-5
len: 15
abundance: few
d_gene: -
v_gene: TRBV3-1

CDR3aa: CASSPLLGFVAGELFF
CDR3nt: TGTGCCAGCAGTCCACTTTTGGGGTTTGTAGCCGGGGAGCTGTTTTTT
j_gene: TRBJ2-2
len: 16
abundance: few
d_gene: -
v_gene: TRBV28

CDR3aa: CASSPVRVGTDTQYF
CDR3nt: TGTGCCAGCAGCCCTGTGAGGGTTGGCACAGATACGCAGTATTTT
j_gene: TRBJ2-3
len: 15
abundance: many
d_gene: -
v_gene: TRBV12-3/TRBV12-4

CDR3aa: CASSIELAAYNEQFF
CDR3nt: TGTGCCAGTAGTATCGAACTAGCGGCCTACAATGAGCAGTTCTTC
j_gene: TRBJ2-1
len: 15
abundance: -
d_gene: TRBD2
v_gene: TRBV19

CDR3aa: CASSLASGYNEQFF
CDR3nt: TGTGCCAGCAGTTTGGCTAGCGGATACAATGAGCAGTTCTTC
j_gene: TRBJ2-1
len: 14
abundance: -
d_gene: TRBD2
v_gene: TRBV12-3/TRBV12-4

CDR3aa: CASGSSYNEQFF
CDR3nt: TGTGCCAGCGGGTCTTCCTACAATGAGCAGTTCTTC
j_gene: TRBJ2-1
len: 12
abundance: many
d_gene: -
v_gene: TRBV6-6

CDR3aa: CASSPHAPRLEAYEQYF
CDR3nt: TGTGCCAGCAGCCCGCATGCCCCCCGATTGGAGGCGTACGAGCAGTACTTC
j_gene: TRBJ2-7
len: 17
abundance: few
d_gene: -
v_gene: TRBV3-1

CDR3aa: CASLGLLYNEQFF
CDR3nt: TGTGCCAGCCTGGGACTACTTTACAATGAGCAGTTCTTC
j_gene: TRBJ2-1
len: 13
abundance: -
d_gene: TRBD2
v_gene: TRBV6-1

CDR3aa: CASHKRGGSFSEQYF
CDR3nt: TGTGCCAGCCACAAGCGAGGGGGCTCCTTTTCCGAGCAGTACTTC
j_gene: TRBJ2-7
len: 15
abundance: few
d_gene: TRBD1
v_gene: TRBV28

CDR3aa: CASSTTGTDGYTF
CDR3nt: TGTGCCAGCAGTACTACTGGGACAGATGGCTACACCTTC
j_gene: TRBJ1-2
len: 13
abundance: -
d_gene: TRBD1
v_gene: TRBV2

CDR3aa: CASSLGIKPGDTQYF
CDR3nt: TGTGCCAGCAGCTTAGGGATTAAACCGGGAGATACGCAGTATTTT
j_gene: TRBJ2-3
len: 15
abundance: few
d_gene: -
v_gene: TRBV11-2

CDR3aa: CASSQVCARTQYQETQYF
CDR3nt: TGTGCCAGCAGCCAAGTTTGCGCCAGAACACAGTACCAAGAGACCCAGTACTTC
j_gene: TRBJ2-5
len: 18
abundance: few
d_gene: -
v_gene: TRBV3-1

CDR3aa: CASSPGNVLGPTISYEQYF
CDR3nt: TGTGCCAGCAGCCCCGGTAATGTTCTGGGCCCAACAATCTCCTACGAGCAGTACTTC
j_gene: TRBJ2-7
len: 19
abundance: few
d_gene: -
v_gene: TRBV11-1

CDR3aa: CSASGLAGADTGELFF
CDR3nt: TGCAGTGCCAGCGGCCTAGCGGGAGCGGACACCGGGGAGCTGTTTTTT
j_gene: TRBJ2-2
len: 16
abundance: -
d_gene: TRBD2
v_gene: TRBV20-1

CDR3aa: CASSPTLLAGGRNEQFF
CDR3nt: TGTGCCAGCAGCCCTACACTACTAGCGGGGGGGCGGAATGAGCAGTTCTTC
j_gene: TRBJ2-1
len: 17
abundance: few
d_gene: TRBD2
v_gene: TRBV7-3

CDR3aa: CASSLDRGPGETQYF
CDR3nt: TGTGCTAGCAGCCTAGACAGGGGGCCTGGAGAGACCCAGTACTTC
j_gene: TRBJ2-5
len: 15
abundance: -
d_gene: TRBD1
v_gene: TRBV7-7

CDR3aa: CASSRQGNQGNSPLHF
CDR3nt: TGCGCCAGCAGCCGACAGGGAAATCAAGGAAATTCACCCCTCCACTTT
j_gene: TRBJ1-6
len: 16
abundance: few
d_gene: TRBD1
v_gene: TRBV5-1

CDR3aa: CASSTTLSVTEAFF
CDR3nt: TGTGCCAGTAGTACTACCCTGAGTGTCACTGAAGCTTTCTTT
j_gene: TRBJ1-1
len: 14
abundance: many
d_gene: -
v_gene: TRBV19

CDR3aa: CASSERGSNQPQHF
CDR3nt: TGTGCCAGCAGTGAGCGGGGGTCCAATCAGCCCCAGCATTTT
j_gene: TRBJ1-5
len: 14
abundance: few
d_gene: -
v_gene: TRBV25-1

CDR3aa: CSASGQGRDEAFF
CDR3nt: TGCAGTGCTAGTGGACAAGGCAGAGATGAAGCTTTCTTT
j_gene: TRBJ1-1
len: 13
abundance: few
d_gene: -
v_gene: TRBV20-1

CDR3aa: CASSEGQLNEKLFF
CDR3nt: TGTGCCAGCAGTGAAGGTCAGCTCAATGAAAAACTGTTTTTT
j_gene: TRBJ1-4
len: 14
abundance: few
d_gene: -
v_gene: TRBV2

CDR3aa: CASSLRPEQGAYNEQFF
CDR3nt: TGCGCCAGCAGCTTACGCCCGGAACAGGGGGCCTACAATGAGCAGTTCTTC
j_gene: TRBJ2-1
len: 17
abundance: -
d_gene: TRBD1
v_gene: TRBV5-1

CDR3aa: CAWGLGQVGNEQFF
CDR3nt: TGTGCCTGGGGCTTAGGACAGGTTGGCAATGAGCAGTTCTTC
j_gene: TRBJ2-1
len: 14
abundance: few
d_gene: TRBD1
v_gene: TRBV30

CDR3aa: CASSPWRQDTEAFF
CDR3nt: TGTGCCAGCAGTCCTTGGCGCCAGGACACTGAAGCTTTCTTT
j_gene: TRBJ1-1
len: 14
abundance: many
d_gene: -
v_gene: TRBV12-3/TRBV12-4

CDR3aa: CATGLAGAEQETQYF
CDR3nt: TGTGCCACCGGACTAGCGGGAGCTGAACAAGAGACCCAGTACTTC
j_gene: TRBJ2-5
len: 15
abundance: few
d_gene: TRBD2
v_gene: TRBV10-3

CDR3aa: CASSSDRGPDQPQHF
CDR3nt: TGTGCCAGCAGTTCGGACAGGGGTCCAGATCAGCCCCAGCATTTT
j_gene: TRBJ1-5
len: 15
abundance: few
d_gene: TRBD1
v_gene: TRBV28

CDR3aa: CASSPIGGQVHSAFF
CDR3nt: TGTGCCAGCAGCCCAATAGGGGGACAGGTCCATTCGGCTTTCTTT
j_gene: TRBJ1-1
len: 15
abundance: few
d_gene: TRBD1
v_gene: TRBV7-8

CDR3aa: CASSYLAGEYTGELFF
CDR3nt: TGTGCCAGCAGTTACTTGGCGGGAGAATACACCGGGGAGCTGTTTTTT
j_gene: TRBJ2-2
len: 16
abundance: -
d_gene: TRBD2
v_gene: TRBV6-5

CDR3aa: CASSLERAANNEQFF
CDR3nt: TGCGCCAGCAGCTTGGAAAGGGCAGCGAACAATGAGCAGTTCTTC
j_gene: TRBJ2-1
len: 15
abundance: many
d_gene: -
v_gene: TRBV5-1

CDR3aa: CARGQGETEAFF
CDR3nt: TGTGCCCGTGGACAGGGTGAAACTGAAGCTTTCTTT
j_gene: TRBJ1-1
len: 12
abundance: few
d_gene: TRBD1
v_gene: TRBV30

CDR3aa: CASSVRGDSGSEQFF
CDR3nt: TGTGCCAGCAGCGTACGGGGGGACAGCGGGAGTGAGCAGTTCTTC
j_gene: TRBJ2-1
len: 15
abundance: few
d_gene: -
v_gene: TRBV9

CDR3aa: CATSRDGGPDTQYF
CDR3nt: TGTGCCACCAGCAGAGATGGGGGGCCCGATACGCAGTATTTT
j_gene: TRBJ2-3
len: 14
abundance: few
d_gene: -
v_gene: TRBV15

CDR3aa: CASSQGLAGVSLVTQYF
CDR3nt: TGCGCCAGCAGCCAGGGACTAGCGGGAGTGTCGTTGGTGACCCAGTACTTC
j_gene: TRBJ2-5
len: 17
abundance: few
d_gene: TRBD2
v_gene: TRBV5-1

CDR3aa: CASGRGGGGEQYF
CDR3nt: TGTGCCAGCGGCCGAGGGGGCGGAGGCGAGCAGTACTTC
j_gene: TRBJ2-7
len: 13
abundance: -
d_gene: TRBD1
v_gene: TRBV27

CDR3aa: CASSYVGTSRLAGVTDTQYF
CDR3nt: TGTGCCAGCAGTTACGTGGGGACAAGTCGACTAGCGGGTGTCACAGATACGCAGTATTTT
j_gene: TRBJ2-3
len: 20
abundance: -
d_gene: TRBD2
v_gene: TRBV6-2/TRBV6-3

CDR3aa: CASSLAPAGELFF
CDR3nt: TGCGCCAGCAGCTTGGCCCCGGCCGGGGAGCTGTTTTTT
j_gene: TRBJ2-2
len: 13
abundance: -
d_gene: -
v_gene: TRBV5-1

CDR3aa: CASSLGATGELFF
CDR3nt: TGTGCCAGCAGCTTAGGGGCCACCGGGGAGCTGTTTTTT
j_gene: TRBJ2-2
len: 13
abundance: many
d_gene: -
v_gene: TRBV7-3

CDR3aa: CASSLGLHTGELFF
CDR3nt: TGCGCCAGCAGCTTGGGACTCCACACCGGGGAGCTGTTTTTT
j_gene: TRBJ2-2
len: 14
abundance: many
d_gene: -
v_gene: TRBV5-1

CDR3aa: CSARSWTTQSSYNEQFF
CDR3nt: TGCAGTGCTAGATCCTGGACTACCCAGAGCTCCTACAATGAGCAGTTCTTC
j_gene: TRBJ2-1
len: 17
abundance: many
d_gene: -
v_gene: TRBV20-1

CDR3aa: CASSGRTGFYGYTF
CDR3nt: TGTGCCAGCAGCGGGAGGACAGGGTTCTATGGCTACACCTTC
j_gene: TRBJ1-2
len: 14
abundance: many
d_gene: TRBD1
v_gene: TRBV9

CDR3aa: CASKWTGDFYGYTF
CDR3nt: TGCGCCAGCAAATGGACAGGGGACTTTTATGGCTACACCTTC
j_gene: TRBJ1-2
len: 14
abundance: many
d_gene: TRBD1
v_gene: TRBV5-1

CDR3aa: CASSFGQGGNYGYTF
CDR3nt: TGTGCCAGCAGCTTCGGGCAGGGGGGAAACTATGGCTACACCTTC
j_gene: TRBJ1-2
len: 15
abundance: many
d_gene: TRBD1
v_gene: TRBV7-2

CDR3aa: CSARVAGGGTDTQYF
CDR3nt: TGCAGTGCTAGAGTGGCGGGGGGGGGCACAGATACGCAGTATTTT
j_gene: TRBJ2-3
len: 15
abundance: -
d_gene: TRBD2
v_gene: TRBV20-1

CDR3aa: CASSESGGGQETQYF
CDR3nt: TGTGCCAGCAGCGAATCTGGGGGAGGGCAGGAGACCCAGTACTTC
j_gene: TRBJ2-5
len: 15
abundance: many
d_gene: TRBD2
v_gene: TRBV25-1

CDR3aa: CASSLLSTGGGNEQFF
CDR3nt: TGTGCCAGCAGTTTATTATCAACAGGGGGGGGTAATGAGCAGTTCTTC
j_gene: TRBJ2-1
len: 16
abundance: many
d_gene: -
v_gene: TRBV28

CDR3aa: CASSERVTSTDTQYF
CDR3nt: TGTGCCAGCAGCGAGCGGGTGACTAGCACAGATACGCAGTATTTT
j_gene: TRBJ2-3
len: 15
abundance: -
d_gene: -
v_gene: TRBV7-9

CDR3aa: CSASGGTTTDTQYF
CDR3nt: TGCAGTGCTAGTGGTGGGACAACCACAGATACGCAGTATTTT
j_gene: TRBJ2-3
len: 14
abundance: -
d_gene: -
v_gene: TRBV20-1

CDR3aa: CASSYLNTGELFF
CDR3nt: TGTGCCAGCAGTTACCTAAACACCGGGGAGCTGTTTTTT
j_gene: TRBJ2-2
len: 13
abundance: many
d_gene: -
v_gene: TRBV6-6

CDR3aa: CASRGRDNTIKNIQYF
CDR3nt: TGTGCCAGCAGGGGCCGGGACAACACCATAAAAAACATTCAGTACTTC
j_gene: TRBJ2-4
len: 16
abundance: many
d_gene: -
v_gene: TRBV12-3/TRBV12-4

CDR3aa: CASSLRLAGEAGELFF
CDR3nt: TGTGCCAGCAGCTTAAGGCTAGCGGGAGAAGCCGGGGAGCTGTTTTTT
j_gene: TRBJ2-2
len: 16
abundance: few
d_gene: TRBD2
v_gene: TRBV7-2

CDR3aa: CASSLALSTGYTNTEAFF
CDR3nt: TGTGCCAGCAGCTTAGCGCTTTCGACGGGGTATACGAACACTGAAGCTTTCTTT
j_gene: TRBJ1-1
len: 18
abundance: few
d_gene: -
v_gene: TRBV7-2